Each of the 9 T cell receptor beta chains below was sequenced from the same sample in a study of T cells after yellow fever vaccination. MiXCR, applied by TCRdb to the 5' RACE reads, yields one record per CDR3 protein. There are hundreds of thousands of distinct CDR3 sequences in the sample; roughly 6.2% occur only once, and about 15% lies in the top ten. The sample here was PBMCs, taken 5 days after the yellow fever booster vaccination. All receptors come from a man aged 25-45 years who received the YFV17D yellow fever vaccine.

Concerning this clonotype: An end of the junction does not agree with germline; a read error may underlie this. The rearrangement joins TRBV5-4 to TRBJ2-4, with a tentative D call TRBD1 (5 bases). The V gene's germline CDR1 is SGHNT and CDR2 YYREEE (reference sequence). The CDR3 has 11 amino acids. The CDR3, as DNA: TGTGCCAGCAGCGACGGACACCGGCTCCTATTC. As protein: CASSDGHRLLF.

There are many counts of this clonotype. The gene calls are TRBV18 and TRBJ1-1, with a possible D match to TRBD1 (5 bases). V was trimmed by 3 bases and J by 6 bases, leaving 11 bases between them. CDR1 KGHSH and CDR2 LQKENI come from the germline V gene. This CDR3 contains 13 residues. In DNA form, the CDR3 reads TGTGCCAGCTCACCTGGGGGATCCGCTGAAGCTTTCTTT. Amino acid sequence: CASSPGGSAEAFF.

This clonotype was seen at least ten times. The chain couples TRBV6-2 or TRBV6-3 to TRBJ2-5; 8 bases are a match to TRBD1. The CDR3 has 15 amino acids. Germline loops: CDR1 MNHEY, CDR2 SVGEGT. Trimming at V came to 5 bases and at J to 4 bases, leaving 9 bases not matched to a gene. For the CDR3, the DNA is TGTGCCAGCAGTCGAAACCAGGGGGCTGGAGAGACCCAGTACTTC. Translated: CASSRNQGAGETQYF.

At least ten counts were recorded for this clonotype. The chain uses TRBV5-1 and TRBJ2-2; 8 bases are a match to TRBD2. The CDR3 loop spans 15 amino acids. The germline gives CDR1 SGHRS, CDR2 YFSETQ. The V and J ends lost 2 bases and 6 bases, in that order; junction bases with no gene match: 6. The CDR3 loop is CASSLAGESSGELFF. The CDR3, as DNA: TGCGCCAGCAGCTTAGCGGGAGAGTCTTCCGGGGAGCTGTTTTTT.

V gene TRBV4-2 combines with J gene TRBJ2-7, with a weak D call TRBD2 (5 bases). With 0 bases removed from V and 6 bases from J, the gap between germline ends came to 18 bases. The CDR3 covers 16 residues. In germline, CDR1 is LGHNA, CDR2 YNFKEQ. The chain's CDR3 is CASSQDWGSLGVEQYF. CDR3 in DNA: TGTGCCAGCAGCCAAGATTGGGGATCGCTCGGGGTCGAGCAGTACTTC.

This clonotype appeared many times. The rearrangement joins TRBV5-1 to TRBJ2-1, with TRBD2 matching over 12 bases. V gave up 2 bases and J gave up 3 bases; unmatched junction bases: 6. This CDR3 is built from 17 residues. Germline CDR1 SGHRS, CDR2 YFSETQ. The CDR3 DNA sequence: TGCGCCAGCAGCTTATTACGGACTAGCGGGATCTACAATGAGCAGTTCTTC. The encoded protein is CASSLLRTSGIYNEQFF.

The chain has TRBV7-6 and TRBJ1-4; 8 nucleotides match TRBD1. CDR3 size: 16 residues. The V gene's germline CDR1 is SGHVS and CDR2 FNYEAQ. The junction had 7 bases not matched to a gene; V was cut back by 1 base and J by 6 bases. The CDR3 loop is CASSLERAGGYEKLFF. CDR3 bases: TGTGCCAGCAGCTTAGAACGGGCAGGGGGCTATGAAAAACTGTTTTTT.

This clonotype came up a few times. The V call is TRBV12-3 or TRBV12-4, the J call TRBJ2-7; the D gene is possibly TRBD1 (6 bases). The CDR3 has 14 residues. The V end lost 8 bases, the J end lost 7 bases, and 21 bases lay between the germline ends. CDR3 residues: CASGFRDTAQEQYF. As DNA, the CDR3 is TGTGCCAGCGGGTTCCGGGACACAGCCCAGGAGCAGTACTTC.

This clonotype was seen only a few times. The chain employs TRBV29-1 and TRBJ1-5, with 7 positions matching TRBD1. The CDR3 length is 13 residues. The V and J ends lost 5 bases and 3 bases, in that order; junction bases with no gene match: 4. The germline gives CDR1 SQVTM, CDR2 ANQGSEA. The CDR3 bases are TGCAGCGTTCTGGGGACAGACAATCAGCCCCAGCATTTT. Its protein is CSVLGTDNQPQHF.